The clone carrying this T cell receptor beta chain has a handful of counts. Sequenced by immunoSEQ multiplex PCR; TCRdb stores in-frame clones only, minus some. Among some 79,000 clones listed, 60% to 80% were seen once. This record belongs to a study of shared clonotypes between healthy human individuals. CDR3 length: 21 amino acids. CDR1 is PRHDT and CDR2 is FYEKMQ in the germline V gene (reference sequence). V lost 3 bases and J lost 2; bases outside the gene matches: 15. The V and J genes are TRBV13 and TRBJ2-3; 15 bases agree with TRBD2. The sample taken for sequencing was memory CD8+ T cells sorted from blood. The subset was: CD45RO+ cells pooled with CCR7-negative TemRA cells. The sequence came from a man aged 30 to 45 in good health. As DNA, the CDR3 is TGTGCCAGCAGCTTCAAATGGACTAGCGGGAGGGCCTTTGTTGCCACAGATACGCAGTATTTT. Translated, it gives CASSFKWTSGRAFVATDTQYF.